This TCR beta chain was retrieved from a study of blood T cell repertoires in COVID-19. Study-wide context: COVID-19 samples, acute and convalescent, were from the United States, Italy and Spain.

The assay was immunoSEQ multiplex PCR, and TCRdb's table has in-frame clones only and misses some. This table holds around 320,000 clones, 70% to 90% found once. The source of this sequence is a human donor in a cohort sampled during active COVID-19. Sequences were obtained from peripheral blood.

CDR3 DNA sequence: TGTGCCAGCAGCCCTAATAGGGGGCGAAGCTCGGGGGAGCAGTACTTC. Translating gives CASSPNRGRSSGEQYF. V usage is TRBV7-9 and J usage is TRBJ2-7; 7 nucleotides line up with TRBD1. The length of the CDR3 is 16 residues. The V gene end was trimmed by 5 bases and the J gene end by 7 bases; junction bases not matched to a gene: 17. Germline loops: CDR1 SEHNR, CDR2 FQNEAQ (reference sequence).